The 21 T cell receptor beta chains in this list originate from one sample, sequenced in a study of OX40 agonist ivuxolimab in advanced cancers. Library preparation employed the immunoSEQ multiplex PCR assay. What TCRdb holds here is the immuneACCESS table cut down to in-frame rearrangements. Part of the clones is not present; checked against another copy, under half of the missing clones reflect an unresolved V gene, and the others are unexplained. The table for this sample lists under 100,000 clones; about nine tenths of them were counted only once. Approximately 10% of the sample is in the top ten clones. Sequences were derived from CD4+ or CD8+ T cells sorted from blood, sampled in a trial of the OX40 agonist ivuxolimab. These receptors were taken from an adult with an advanced solid tumor such as melanoma, head and neck, liver or kidney cancer.

V gene TRBV6-5 combines with J gene TRBJ1-2; tentative D call: TRBD1 (6 bases). The CDR3 is made up of 15 amino acids. V lost 2 bases and J lost 8, with 18 bases in between. CDR1 and CDR2 from the germline V gene are MNHEY and SVGAGI. CDR3 loop: CASSYVGAGTTGYTF. The CDR3 nucleotides read TGTGCCAGCAGTTACGTGGGGGCAGGGACGACCGGCTACACCTTC.

This CDR3 reads CAISEWGLGSSYNEQFF. The CDR3 DNA follows: TGTGCCATCAGTGAGTGGGGACTAGGAAGCTCCTACAATGAGCAGTTCTTC. The V gene is TRBV10-3, the J gene TRBJ2-1, with 8 bases that match TRBD2. Germline V gene sequence: CDR1 ENHRY, CDR2 SYGVKD. The trim removed 1 base at V and 0 bases at J, leaving 5 bases unmatched. The length of the CDR3 is 17 residues.

Points on this clone: At one of its ends the junction is not consistent with the germline gene, which may arise from a read error. J is TRBJ2-5 and V is TRBV6-1; 10 bases line up with TRBD2. The CDR3 runs to 15 residues. Germline V CDR1 and CDR2: MNHNS, SASEGT. The CDR3 DNA follows: TGTGCCAGCAGCGAAGCGGGGGGGCCAGGCGAGACCCAGTACTTC. Its protein is CASSEAGGPGETQYF.

The rearrangement joins TRBV19 to TRBJ1-1; D is uncertain. This CDR3 region has 12 residues. Germline CDR1 LNHDA, CDR2 SQIVND (reference sequence). V lost 8 bases, J lost 7 bases, and 14 bases lay in between. The CDR3 DNA is TGTGCCAGTCACCTGGGATGGAGTGAAGCTTTCTTT. Translating it yields CASHLGWSEAFF.

The chain's CDR3 is CASSATQGVQTDTQYF. For the CDR3, the DNA is TGTGCCAGCAGCGCCACACAGGGTGTCCAAACAGATACGCAGTATTTT. This chain joins TRBV9 and TRBJ2-3; tentatively, D is TRBD1 (6 bases). Germline V gene data show CDR1 as SGDLS and CDR2 as YYNGEE. V was clipped by 3 bases and J by 3 bases, with 17 bases between them. The CDR3 is 16 amino acids.

The V gene is TRBV7-8, the J gene TRBJ1-5; 9 positions match TRBD1. V lost 5 bases, J lost 6 bases, and 5 bases stayed unmatched. Germline loops: CDR1 SGHVS, CDR2 FQNEAQ. The CDR3 has 14 residues. The DNA of the CDR3 is TGTGCCAGCAGCACAGGGGGCGCAGGTCAGCCCCAGCATTTT. Residues: CASSTGGAGQPQHF.

The rearrangement joins TRBV5-1 to TRBJ1-4; D is undetermined. V was cut by 0 bases and J by 12 bases, with 9 bases left in between. This CDR3 is 12 amino acids long. The V gene's germline CDR1 is SGHRS and CDR2 YFSETQ. DNA of the CDR3: TGCGCCAGCAGCTTGGAGGGTGTAGAACTGTTTTTT. It specifies CASSLEGVELFF.

The gene calls are TRBV27 and TRBJ2-7; 8 positions match TRBD1. This CDR3 region has 17 residues. Germline V CDR1 and CDR2: MNHEY, SMNVEV (reference sequence). After removal of 3 bases from V and 4 bases from J, the junction contained 14 bases not matched to a gene. The CDR3 protein is CASSFVSSGGVGYEQYF. DNA for the CDR3: TGTGCCAGCAGTTTTGTCAGCTCAGGGGGCGTAGGTTACGAGCAGTACTTC.

The genes are TRBV7-2 and TRBJ2-3; TRBD2 agrees at 7 bases. Germline V gene sequence: CDR1 SGHTA, CDR2 FQGNSA. V lost 4 bases to trimming and J lost 5 bases; unmatched junction nucleotides: 6. The CDR3 loop spans 14 amino acids. In DNA, the CDR3 is TGTGCCAGCAGCTATCGAGCGGGGTTAGATACGCAGTATTTT. The encoded protein is CASSYRAGLDTQYF.

The chain combines TRBV5-6 with TRBJ2-7, with 7 bases aligning to TRBD1. Germline V gives CDR1 SGHDT, CDR2 YYEEEE. Trimming cost V 2 bases and J 6 bases; bases outside gene matches: 5. CDR3 length: 13 residues. CDR3 in amino acids: CASSFPGGSEQYF. The CDR3, as DNA: TGTGCCAGCAGCTTCCCAGGGGGAAGCGAGCAGTACTTC. The variable domain in full, completed from reference TRBV5-6 and TRBJ2-7, reads DAGVTQSPTHLIKTRGQQVTLRCSPKSGHDTVSWYQQALGQGPQFIFQYYEEEERQRGNFPDRFSGHQFPNYSSELNVNALLLGDSALYLCASSFPGGSEQYFGPGTRLTVT.

The V gene is TRBV5-6, the J gene TRBJ2-7; possible D gene TRBD1, 7 bases. This CDR3 is 15 amino acids long. The V end lost 4 bases, the J end lost 1 base, and 15 bases lay between the germline ends. The germline CDR1 and CDR2 sequences are SGHDT and YYEEEE. The CDR3 DNA sequence: TGTGCCAGCAGCGCCGACAGGGAGGAATCCTACGAGCAGTACTTC. This codes for CASSADREESYEQYF.

The V gene is TRBV12-5, the J gene TRBJ1-1; D gene uncertain. Germline V gives CDR1 LGHNT, CDR2 FRNRAP. Trimming pared 3 bases from V and 1 base from J, leaving 6 bases between. This CDR3 contains 13 residues. DNA for the CDR3: TGTGCTAGTGGTTTAGAGCGGAACACTGAAGCTTTCTTT. As protein: CASGLERNTEAFF. The variable domain in full, completed from reference TRBV12-5 and TRBJ1-1, reads DARVTQTPRHKVTEMGQEVTMRCQPILGHNTVFWYRQTMMQGLELLAYFRNRAPLDDSGMPKDRFSAEMPDATLATLKIQPSEPRDSAVYFCASGLERNTEAFFGQGTRLTVV.

This clone has more than one count but fewer than ten. This sequence joins TRBV6-1 and TRBJ2-2; D gene unclear. The CDR3 is 15 residues long. CDR1 and CDR2 from the germline V gene are MNHNS and SASEGT. V gave up 5 bases and J gave up 7 bases, with 17 bases separating them. CDR3 amino acids: CASSPPLGPIGELFF. CDR3 DNA sequence: TGTGCCAGCAGTCCGCCGCTCGGACCCATCGGGGAGCTGTTTTTT.

The chain combines TRBV7-6 with TRBJ2-7; D possibly matches TRBD1 or TRBD2 (6 bases each). V shed 5 bases and J shed 6 bases, with 11 bases lying between them. The CDR3 is 12 residues long. The germline gives CDR1 SGHVS, CDR2 FNYEAQ. This chain's CDR3 is CASSPGGFEQYF. The CDR3 DNA reads as TGTGCCAGCAGCCCCGGGGGCTTCGAGCAGTACTTC. The variable domain in full, with the rest retrieved from reference TRBV7-6 and TRBJ2-7, is GAGVSQSPRYKVTKRGQDVALRCDPISGHVSLYWYRQALGQGPEFLTYFNYEAQQDKSGLPNDRFSAERPEGSISTLTIQRTEQRDSAMYRCASSPGGFEQYFGPGTRLTVT.

The chain joins TRBV5-6 to TRBJ2-7; D remains ambiguous. Germline CDR1 and CDR2: SGHDT and YYEEEE. The V end was cut by 3 bases, the J end by 12 bases, with 28 bases between. The length of the CDR3 is 16 residues. The CDR3 sequence is CASSSKLTHPAVRRYF. Here the CDR3 DNA reads TGTGCCAGCAGCTCCAAACTCACACATCCCGCGGTACGTAGGTACTTC.

The chain is built from TRBV7-8 and TRBJ2-1; D may correspond to TRBD1 or TRBD2 (5 bases each). In germline, CDR1 is SGHVS, CDR2 FQNEAQ. V dropped 4 bases and J dropped 0 bases, with 13 bases sitting between them. The CDR3 is 16 residues long. CDR3 nucleotide sequence: TGTGCCAGCAGCTCCTACGGGACGAGCTCCTACAATGAGCAGTTCTTC. This sequence encodes CASSSYGTSSYNEQFF. Using reference TRBV7-8 and TRBJ2-1 for the parts outside the CDR3, the full variable domain is GAGVSQSPRYKVAKRGQDVALRCDPISGHVSLFWYQQALGQGPEFLTYFQNEAQLDKSGLPSDRFFAERPEGSVSTLKIQRTQQEDSAVYLCASSSYGTSSYNEQFFGPGTRLTVL.

The chain employs TRBV7-2 and TRBJ2-2; 12 positions agree with TRBD1. Germline V gives CDR1 SGHTA, CDR2 FQGNSA. The CDR3 consists of 16 residues. The V and J ends lost 5 bases and 7 bases, in that order; junction bases with no gene match: 8. In nucleotides, the CDR3 is TGTGCCAGCAGCCCGGGACAGGGGGCGCGTGGCGGGGAGCTGTTTTTT. Encoded protein: CASSPGQGARGGELFF.

The chain carries TRBV6-5 and TRBJ2-3, with unresolved D. Germline loops: CDR1 MNHEY, CDR2 SVGAGI. Between the trimmed V and J ends, which lost 4 bases and 4 bases, there was a span of 15 bases. The CDR3 runs 15 residues. In DNA form, the CDR3 reads TGTGCCAGCAGTTCCGCCCTTGGAAGGGCAGATACGCAGTATTTT. Encoded protein: CASSSALGRADTQYF.

The V and J genes are TRBV30 and TRBJ2-7; TRBD1 aligns across 10 bases. The CDR3 spans 16 residues. Losses at the gene ends were 2 bases for V and 4 bases for J; bases not matched to a gene: 11. Per the germline V gene, CDR1 is GTSNPN and CDR2 is SVGIG (reference sequence). The CDR3 DNA is TGTGCCTGGAGTCTCGGACAGGGGGGGCTTCAATACGAGCAGTACTTC. Protein sequence: CAWSLGQGGLQYEQYF. Variable domain in full (rest from reference TRBV30 and TRBJ2-7): SQTIHQWPATLVQPVGSPLSLECTVEGTSNPNLYWYRQAAGRGLQLLFYSVGIGQISSEVPQNLSASRPQDRQFILSSKKLLLSDSGFYLCAWSLGQGGLQYEQYFGPGTRLTVT.

This rearrangement joins TRBV7-9 to TRBJ2-7; 15 nucleotides align to TRBD2. In germline, CDR1 is SEHNR, CDR2 FQNEAQ (reference sequence). The CDR3 sequence is 14 residues long. DNA for the CDR3: TGTGTTGAGGGGACTAGCGGGGGGATTTACGAGCAGTACTTC. It is translated as CVEGTSGGIYEQYF.

The rearrangement joins TRBV9 to TRBJ2-5; 8 bases are a match to TRBD1. The J segment lost 5 bases and the V segment lost 3 bases, leaving 6 bases of the junction unmatched. The length of the CDR3 is 14 residues. The germline CDR1 and CDR2 sequences are SGDLS and YYNGEE. DNA of the CDR3: TGTGCCAGCAGCGGAGGGGCAGGGGGCGAGACCCAGTACTTC. Translated, it gives CASSGGAGGETQYF.